This T cell receptor (beta chain) emerged from a study of OX40 agonist ivuxolimab in advanced cancers. Study background: An agonistic human IgG2 monoclonal antibody against OX40 (CD134) was given. Ivuxolimab was delivered to patients intravenously every 2 weeks at doses spanning 0.01 to 10 mg/kg. Prior anti-PD-1, anti-PD-L1 or anti-CTLA-4 therapy did not bar entry, and about 40% had some.

TCRdb keeps only in-frame clones here, not all; method: immunoSEQ multiplex PCR. The table shows over 100,000 clones, with over 85% occurring only once. As for this clone: The antigen remains unidentified.

Germline V gene lookup returns CDR1 SGHRS and CDR2 YFSETQ. The length of the CDR3 is 13 residues. The V gene lost 2 bases and the J gene lost 5 bases, with 7 bases spanning the gap. Study results and limitations: Antigen specificity of clonally expanded peripheral T cells was not established.

The specimen was CD4+ or CD8+ T cells sorted from blood, collected in a trial of the OX40 agonist ivuxolimab. The clonotype was recovered from an adult with an advanced solid tumor such as melanoma, head and neck, liver or kidney cancer. V usage is TRBV5-1 and J usage is TRBJ1-4; no firm D call. The CDR3 spells CASSLEPNEKLFF. The CDR3 DNA sequence: TGCGCCAGCAGCTTAGAACCCAATGAAAAACTGTTTTTT.